This TCR beta chain appears in the sequencing data of a study of control samples from healthy donors and cancer patients. Germline CDR1 and CDR2: MGHRA and YSYEKL. Losses at the gene ends were 4 bases for V and 3 bases for J; bases not matched to a gene: 6. The CDR3 has 15 amino acids. Method: immunoSEQ multiplex PCR; TCRdb's copy keeps in-frame clones and lacks some. The data contain about 180,000 clones, approximately 92% of them singletons. The chain links TRBV4-1 to TRBJ2-3; 8 nucleotides line up with TRBD1. The source is a middle-aged woman in good health. Specimen: blood. CDR3 nucleotides: TGCGCCAGCAGCCGGACCTGGACAGGGACAGATACGCAGTATTTT. Its translation: CASSRTWTGTDTQYF.